Listed here are 21 T cell receptor beta chains from one sample, sequenced in a study of T cell clonotyping in hematopoietic cell transplantation. Time point defined: recipient sample about 28 days before transplant, after cytoreduction. Produced via immunoSEQ multiplex PCR; TCRdb's table is partial and in-frame only. The data show around 16,000 clones, with just over 90% seen just once and around 1.8% held by the top ten. Sequencing was performed on peripheral blood mononuclear cells, taken before stem cell transplant. These receptors all come from a man between 18 and 35 years old with biphenotypic leukemia. Some clones in this sample may be carry-over from other donors' samples.

The rearrangement uses TRBV27 and TRBJ1-2; possible D gene TRBD1, 5 bases. Trimming took 5 bases from V and 4 from J, leaving 14 bases between them. This CDR3 is 14 amino acids long. Germline assignment: CDR1 MNHEY and CDR2 SMNVEV (reference sequence). This chain's CDR3 is CASSPGGHAYGYTF. CDR3 nucleotide sequence: TGTGCCAGCAGTCCCGGCGGACATGCCTATGGCTACACCTTC.

This clone was recorded a few times. The chain links TRBV6-5 to TRBJ1-1; D may be TRBD1 (6 bases). Trimming took off 1 base at V and 1 base at J, with 10 bases between the two ends. Per germline, CDR1 MNHEY and CDR2 SVGAGI. There are 15 residues in the CDR3. The CDR3 DNA sequence: TGTGCCAGCAGTTACTTCGGGGGCCCGAACACTGAAGCTTTCTTT. This sequence encodes CASSYFGGPNTEAFF.

The chain links TRBV30 to TRBJ1-1, with a weak D call TRBD1 (6 bases). CDR1 and CDR2 (germline): GTSNPN, SVGIG (reference sequence). Deletions cut 1 base from V and 1 base from J, with 7 bases between. This CDR3 comprises 13 residues. CDR3 DNA sequence: TGTGCCTGGAGTGGACAGGCGAACACTGAAGCTTTCTTT. This gives the protein CAWSGQANTEAFF.

The rearrangement joins TRBV10-3 to TRBJ2-7, with a possible D match to TRBD2 (5 bases). The ends were cut back, 6 bases at V and 5 bases at J, with 17 bases in the middle. This CDR3 has 14 amino acids. Germline V gene sequence: CDR1 ENHRY, CDR2 SYGVKD. The CDR3 DNA reads TGTGCCATCAGCCGTCATGGGGAGAGTAACGAGCAGTACTTC. This encodes CAISRHGESNEQYF.

This chain's CDR3 is CASSLQGTGELFF. CDR3 coding DNA: TGTGCCAGCAGTTTACAGGGAACCGGGGAGCTGTTTTTT. This chain joins TRBV6-5 and TRBJ2-2; D perhaps matches TRBD1 (6 bases). CDR1 is MNHEY, CDR2 SVGAGI, per germline. CDR3 length: 13 residues. Between the trimmed V and J ends, which lost 4 bases and 5 bases, there was a span of 8 bases.

The gene calls are TRBV28 and TRBJ2-7; tentatively, D is TRBD1 (6 bases). Trimming cost V 5 bases and J 2 bases, with 10 bases left between them. Germline-derived CDR1 and CDR2 are MDHEN and SYDVKM. The CDR3 length is 13 residues. CDR3: CASSTGTPYEQYF. In nucleotides, the CDR3 is TGTGCCAGCAGTACCGGGACACCCTACGAGCAGTACTTC.

CDR3 sequence: CASTLGNANTGELFF. CDR3 DNA sequence: TGTGCCAGCACCTTGGGTAACGCGAACACCGGGGAGCTGTTTTTT. The chain carries TRBV6-6 and TRBJ2-2; D unresolved. The V end lost 7 bases, the J end lost 0 bases, and 12 bases lay between the germline ends. Germline CDR1 is MNHNY and CDR2 is SVGAGI (reference sequence). This CDR3 region has 15 residues.

The genes are TRBV5-6 and TRBJ2-5; 11 bases map to TRBD2. The CDR3 totals 15 residues. Germline V lookup: CDR1 SGHDT, CDR2 YYEEEE. The junction had 4 bases not matched to a gene; V was cut back by 4 bases and J by 2 bases. CDR3 protein: CASSTGTSGQETQYF. The CDR3 region has the DNA TGTGCCAGCAGCACGGGGACTAGCGGACAAGAGACCCAGTACTTC.

The chain has TRBV7-2 and TRBJ2-2; no firm D call. V lost 5 bases to trimming and J lost 4 bases, with 17 bases between them. CDR1 and CDR2 from the germline V gene are SGHTA and FQGNSA. The CDR3 runs 16 residues. This CDR3 is CASSPDSLVGTGELFF. The CDR3 DNA is TGTGCCAGCAGCCCCGACTCCCTGGTGGGCACCGGGGAGCTGTTTTTT. Together with reference TRBV7-2 and TRBJ2-2, the CDR3 gives the full variable domain: GAGVSQSPSNKVTEKGKDVELRCDPISGHTALYWYRQSLGQGLEFLIYFQGNSAPDKSGLPSDRFSAERTGGSVSTLTIQRTQQEDSAVYLCASSPDSLVGTGELFFGEGSRLTVL.

The chain recombines TRBV7-8 with TRBJ2-2; D may be TRBD2 (5 bases). The CDR3 has 13 amino acids. Per germline, CDR1 SGHVS and CDR2 FQNEAQ. Trimming stripped 7 bases from V and 3 bases from J, with 9 bases between. The CDR3 DNA reads as TGTGCCAGCAAGAGGGTCGACACCGGGGAGCTGTTTTTT. Residues: CASKRVDTGELFF.

The gene calls are TRBV10-1 and TRBJ2-2; 10 bases are a match to TRBD1. The CDR3 is made up of 14 amino acids. V lost 7 bases to trimming and J lost 3 bases; unmatched junction nucleotides: 2. CDR1 and CDR2 (germline): WNHNN, SYGVQD (reference sequence). The CDR3 loop is CASKGTGDTGELFF. In DNA, the CDR3 is TGCGCCAGCAAGGGGACAGGGGACACCGGGGAGCTGTTTTTT.

The V call is TRBV29-1, the J call TRBJ1-2, with D possibly matching TRBD1 (5 bases). There are 11 residues in the CDR3. V was pared by 7 bases and J by 8 bases, with 14 bases between. Per germline, CDR1 SQVTM and CDR2 ANQGSEA. The chain's CDR3 is CSADQGGGYTF. CDR3 sequence (DNA): TGCAGCGCAGACCAGGGTGGCGGCTACACCTTC.

This rearrangement joins TRBV5-1 to TRBJ2-7; 10 positions match TRBD1. This CDR3 is built from 14 residues. The germline V gene has CDR1 SGHRS and CDR2 YFSETQ. V lost 0 bases, J lost 8 bases, and 5 bases stayed unmatched. CDR3 region: CASSLEETGGKQYF. CDR3 in DNA: TGCGCCAGCAGCTTGGAAGAGACAGGGGGCAAGCAGTACTTC.

This chain uses TRBV7-9 with TRBJ1-2; possibly TRBD1 for D (6 bases). There are 15 residues in the CDR3. CDR1 and CDR2 from the germline V gene are SEHNR and FQNEAQ (reference sequence). With 3 bases removed from V and 2 bases from J, the gap between germline ends came to 13 bases. The CDR3 is CASSFAGGGNYGYTF. Here the CDR3 DNA reads TGTGCCAGCAGCTTCGCGGGGGGCGGCAACTATGGCTACACCTTC.

This clone was detected only once. CDR3 amino acids: CASSALGGIEDGELFF. The CDR3 nucleotides read TGTGCCAGCAGCGCCCTTGGGGGAATTGAAGACGGGGAGCTGTTTTTT. V and J are TRBV9 and TRBJ2-2; D is possibly TRBD1 or TRBD2 (5 bases each). Trimming cost V 3 bases and J 7 bases, with 19 bases left between them. The length of the CDR3 is 16 residues. CDR1 and CDR2 from the germline V gene are SGDLS and YYNGEE. Based on the CDR3 plus reference TRBV9 and TRBJ2-2, the full variable domain is DSGVTQTPKHLITATGQRVTLRCSPRSGDLSVYWYQQSLDQGLQFLIQYYNGEERAKGNILERFSAQQFPDLHSELNLSSLELGDSALYFCASSALGGIEDGELFFGEGSRLTVL.

CDR3 amino acids: CASSPQGQNTGELFF. CDR3 DNA: TGTGCCAGCAGTCCCCAAGGACAGAATACCGGGGAGCTGTTTTTT. J is TRBJ2-2 and V is TRBV6-6, with D possibly TRBD1 on 6 matching bases. V was clipped by 5 bases and J by 5 bases, with 15 bases between them. The CDR3 has 15 amino acids. Germline values: CDR1 MNHNY, CDR2 SVGAGI (reference sequence).

This clone was picked up one time. The chain joins TRBV30 to TRBJ2-5; D perhaps matches TRBD1 (6 bases). Trimming removed 4 bases from V and 4 bases from J, with 7 bases in between. Germline CDR1 GTSNPN, CDR2 SVGIG (reference sequence). The CDR3 totals 11 residues. The CDR3 DNA is TGTGCCTGGATCAGGGGAGAGACCCAGTACTTC. Protein: CAWIRGETQYF.

In its sample, this clone was seen once. The V call is TRBV2, the J call TRBJ2-3, with TRBD1 matching 9 bases. The junction had 7 bases not matched to a gene; V was cut back by 5 bases and J by 4 bases. CDR1 and CDR2 (germline): SNHLY, FYNNEI. This CDR3 region has 15 residues. The CDR3 loop is CASSLDRGGSDTQYF. CDR3 DNA: TGTGCCAGCAGTCTGGACAGGGGAGGGTCAGATACGCAGTATTTT.

The chain employs TRBV5-1 and TRBJ1-1; D unclear. CDR1 SGHRS and CDR2 YFSETQ come from the germline V gene. The CDR3 is 15 residues long. V was clipped by 4 bases and J by 0 bases, with 13 bases between them. CDR3 loop: CASSPGWSMNTEAFF. The CDR3 DNA is TGCGCCAGCAGCCCTGGGTGGTCCATGAACACTGAAGCTTTCTTT. The variable domain in full, completed from reference TRBV5-1 and TRBJ1-1, reads KAGVTQTPRYLIKTRGQQVTLSCSPISGHRSVSWYQQTPGQGLQFLFEYFSETQRNKGNFPGRFSGRQFSNSRSEMNVSTLELGDSALYLCASSPGWSMNTEAFFGQGTRLTVV.

V usage is TRBV6-5 and J usage is TRBJ1-2; D remains ambiguous. Germline CDR1 and CDR2: MNHEY and SVGAGI. V was cut by 5 bases and J by 8 bases, with 18 bases left in between. This CDR3 comprises 14 residues. The CDR3, as DNA: TGTGCCAGCAGTCCCCGCGACATGACGGAGGGCTACACCTTC. Its protein product is CASSPRDMTEGYTF.

The chain couples TRBV5-1 to TRBJ2-2; tentative D call: TRBD2 (5 bases). Deletions cut 0 bases from V and 7 bases from J, with 13 bases between. Per germline, CDR1 SGHRS and CDR2 YFSETQ. This CDR3 contains 15 residues. The CDR3 nucleotides read TGCGCCAGCAGCTTGGCACAGCCGGGATACGGGGAGCTGTTTTTT. Translating gives CASSLAQPGYGELFF.